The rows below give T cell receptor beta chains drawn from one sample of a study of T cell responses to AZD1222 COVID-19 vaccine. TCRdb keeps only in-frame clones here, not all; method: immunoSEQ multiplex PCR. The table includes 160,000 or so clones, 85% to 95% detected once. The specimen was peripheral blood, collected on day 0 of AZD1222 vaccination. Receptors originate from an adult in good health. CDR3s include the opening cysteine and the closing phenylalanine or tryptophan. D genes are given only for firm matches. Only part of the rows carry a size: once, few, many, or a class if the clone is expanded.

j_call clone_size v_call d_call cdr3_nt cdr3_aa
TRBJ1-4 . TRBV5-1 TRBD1 TGCGCCAGCAGCCACGACGACAGGGGGGAAAAACTGTTTTTT CASSHDDRGEKLFF
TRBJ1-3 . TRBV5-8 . TGTGCCAGCAGGGACAGCCTCTCTGGAAACACCATATATTTT CASRDSLSGNTIYF
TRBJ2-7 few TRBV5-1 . TGCGCCAGCAGCTTGTCTATGGGCGCAGGAGAGCAGTACTTC CASSLSMGAGEQYF
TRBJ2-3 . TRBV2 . TGTGCCAGCAAGGTACCCCAACTCGGGGATACGCAGTATTTT CASKVPQLGDTQYF
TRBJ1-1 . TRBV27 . TGTGCCAGCAGATATCGACAGTCAGAAGCTTTCTTT CASRYRQSEAFF
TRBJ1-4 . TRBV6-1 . TGTGCCAGCAGTGAGGGGGGAACTAATGAAAAACTGTTTTTT CASSEGGTNEKLFF
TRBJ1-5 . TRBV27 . TGTGCCAGCAGTTTACAGTGGGATCAGCCCCAGCATTTT CASSLQWDQPQHF
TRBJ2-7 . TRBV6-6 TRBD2 TGTGCCAGCAGTCCTCCTAGGATAGCGGGAGGGCCCCGCCCCTACGAGCAGTACTTC CASSPPRIAGGPRPYEQYF
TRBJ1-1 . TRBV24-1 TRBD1 TGTGCCACCAGTGACGGACAGGGCACTGAAGCTTTCTTT CATSDGQGTEAFF
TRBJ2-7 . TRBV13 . TGTGCCAGCAGCTCCTGGACGGGGAGCTCCTACGAGCAGTACTTC CASSSWTGSSYEQYF
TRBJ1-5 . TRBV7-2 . TGTGCCAGCAGCTTATCGGGAGCTCAGCCCCAGCATTTT CASSLSGAQPQHF
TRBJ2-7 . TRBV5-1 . TGCGCCAGCAGCTTGGCTAGTCAGGCGGCCCACGAGCAGTACTTC CASSLASQAAHEQYF
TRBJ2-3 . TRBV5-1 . TGCGCCAGCAGCTTGGAACCAGGGGTGGGCACAGATACGCAGTATTTT CASSLEPGVGTDTQYF
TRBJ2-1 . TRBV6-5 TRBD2 TGTGCCAGCAGTTACTCCGGGACTAGCGGCATCCTTGAGCAGTTCTTC CASSYSGTSGILEQFF
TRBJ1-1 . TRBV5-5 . TGTGCCAGCAGCGCCCGGACAGACACTGAAGCTTTCTTT CASSARTDTEAFF
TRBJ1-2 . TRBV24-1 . TGTGCCACCAGTGATCCCGGACAGAACTATGGCTACACCTTC CATSDPGQNYGYTF
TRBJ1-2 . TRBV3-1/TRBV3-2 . TGTGCCAGCAGCCCGGGACGGAACTATGGCTACACCTTC CASSPGRNYGYTF
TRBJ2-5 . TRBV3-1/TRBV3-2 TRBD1 TGTGCCAGCAGCCAGGACAGGGGTTTAGGAGAGACCCAGTACTTC CASSQDRGLGETQYF
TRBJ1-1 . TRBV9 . TGTGCCAGCAGCGTAGGAGGGCGCACCGGTGGGGTTAACACTGAAGCTTTCTTT CASSVGGRTGGVNTEAFF
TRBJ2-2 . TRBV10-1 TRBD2 TGCGCCAGCAGTGGCCTATCCGGGACTAGCGGGACCGATTTAAACACCGGGGAGCTGTTTTTT CASSGLSGTSGTDLNTGELFF
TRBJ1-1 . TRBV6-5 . TGTGCCAGCAGTTTTCAGGGGATGAACACTGAAGCTTTCTTT CASSFQGMNTEAFF
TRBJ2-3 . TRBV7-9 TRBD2 TGTGCCAGCAGCTTAGGGGCTAGCGGTACAGATACGCAGTATTTT CASSLGASGTDTQYF
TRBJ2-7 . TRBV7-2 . TGTGCCAGCAGCTTAGGGCAGGCCTACTACGAGCAGTACTTC CASSLGQAYYEQYF
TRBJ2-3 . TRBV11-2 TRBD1 TGTGCCAGCAGCTCGCGCATGGGACAGTCCACAGATACGCAGTATTTT CASSSRMGQSTDTQYF
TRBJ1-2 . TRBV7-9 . TGTGCCAGCAGCTTATCAAGATCCGGGGGAAACTATGGCTACACCTTC CASSLSRSGGNYGYTF
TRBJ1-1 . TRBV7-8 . TGTGCCAGCAGCTTAGCGGACGAGGTCGTTTTCTTT CASSLADEVVFF
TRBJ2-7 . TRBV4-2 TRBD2 TGTGCCAGCAGCCAAGATCTACTAGCGAGATTGGAGCAGTACTTC CASSQDLLARLEQYF
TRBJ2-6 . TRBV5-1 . TGCGCCAGCAGCTCCCAAACCGCCGGCCTTGGGGCCAACGTCCTGACTTTC CASSSQTAGLGANVLTF
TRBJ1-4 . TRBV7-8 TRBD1 TGTGCCAGCAGCCCCAGGGGGTTTGGGGAAAAACTGTTTTTT CASSPRGFGEKLFF